Listed below are T cell receptor beta chains from one sample, sequenced in a study of T cells in Graves' hyperthyroidism and ophthalmopathy. TCRdb called the multiplex PCR reads again in MiXCR, with one record for every CDR3 protein. This table holds 300,000 to 500,000 distinct CDR3 sequences, around an eighth found once. The sequenced sample consisted of blood. These receptors originate from a man aged 45 to 65 with Graves' ophthalmopathy. Both conserved end residues are part of each CDR3. D genes are given only for firm matches. A row's size may be missing; if present it is once, few, many or a size class.

>NA|TRBJ2-4|NA|TRBV5-1|15
TGCGCCAGCAGCTTGGACCGCCGACAGGTCGACATTCAGTACTTC
CASSLDRRQVDIQYF
>many|TRBJ1-1|NA|TRBV29-1|12
TGCAGCGTTGGATTGGGGCAGGGGGAAGCTTTCTTT
CSVGLGQGEAFF
>NA|TRBJ2-1|TRBD2|TRBV7-3|17
TGTGCCAGCAGCCAAGAAACTAGCGTCGCCGTGGGGAATGAGCAGTTCTTC
CASSQETSVAVGNEQFF
>NA|TRBJ2-4|NA|TRBV5-8|13
TGTGCCAGCAGGCTCCACTACAAAAACATTCAGTACTTC
CASRLHYKNIQYF
>many|TRBJ2-1|TRBD2|TRBV6-1|15
TGTGCCAGCAGTGAAGAACTAGCGGTCTACAATGAGCAGTTCTTC
CASSEELAVYNEQFF
>few|TRBJ1-6|NA|TRBV5-8|15
TGTGCCAGCAGTTTCCAAGGGGGGGCGGGGTCACCCCTCCACTTT
CASSFQGGAGSPLHF
>many|TRBJ2-7|NA|TRBV28|15
TGTGCCAGCCATAAAACCGGGACCCTAAACTACGAGCAGTACTTC
CASHKTGTLNYEQYF
>many|TRBJ2-3|NA|TRBV20-1|12
TGCAGTGCTTTTTTGCCGCCAGATACGCAGTATTTT
CSAFLPPDTQYF
>NA|TRBJ2-6|NA|TRBV11-2|18
TGTGCCAGCAGCTTAGCGCGAGGGGGAGGAACTGGGGCCAACGTCCTGACTTTC
CASSLARGGGTGANVLTF
>many|TRBJ2-1|TRBD1|TRBV7-8|16
TGTGCCAGCAGCTCGGGACAGACACTCACCTACAATGAGCAGTTCTTC
CASSSGQTLTYNEQFF
>NA|TRBJ2-3|TRBD2|TRBV2|15
TGTGCCAGCAGGGAGGGAGTAGCGGGACCAGATACGCAGTATTTT
CASREGVAGPDTQYF
>many|TRBJ1-6|TRBD1|TRBV20-1|14
TGCAGTGCCACCAGGGGGCCTGAGGATTCACCCCTCCACTTT
CSATRGPEDSPLHF
>NA|TRBJ2-7|NA|TRBV7-9|14
TGTGCCAGCAGCCCCGACTTAGGGCACTACGAGCAGTACTTC
CASSPDLGHYEQYF
>few|TRBJ2-4|NA|TRBV7-2|15
TGTGCCAGCAGCCCTAGGGTACTAGTTAGAAACATTCAGTACTTC
CASSPRVLVRNIQYF
>NA|TRBJ2-1|TRBD1|TRBV10-3|16
TGTGCCATCAGTGAGTTTCACGGGACAGGGAACTACGAGCAGTTCTTC
CAISEFHGTGNYEQFF
>NA|TRBJ1-4|TRBD1|TRBV29-1|14
TGCAGCGCTGGGGGGGACAGCACTAATGAAAAACTGTTTTTT
CSAGGDSTNEKLFF
>many|TRBJ1-5|NA|TRBV18|15
TGTGCCAGCTCACCAAAGACTCAGGGCAATCAGCCCCAGCATTTT
CASSPKTQGNQPQHF
>many|TRBJ2-7|NA|TRBV13|13
TGTGCCAGCAGCTTCGCGCAGGGCTACGAGCAGTACTTC
CASSFAQGYEQYF
>NA|TRBJ2-4|NA|TRBV6-2/TRBV6-3|12
TGTGCCAGCAAAGGGGTGGGGAACATTCAGTACTTC
CASKGVGNIQYF